Following are 5 T cell receptor beta chains from one sample sequenced in a study of cytomegalovirus exposure and HLA in healthy donors. The PCR was carried out with 60 Vbeta primers and 13 Jbeta primers. The repertoire was sequenced with immunoSEQ multiplex PCR; TCRdb's copy has only in-frame clones and lacks some. The sample includes over 120,000 clones, around 9.7% of them seen just once. The sample comprised PBMCs. All receptors derive from a man over 45 in good health and CMV-seronegative.

There are a few counts of this clone. This chain joins TRBV2 and TRBJ2-1; 13 positions agree with TRBD2. Germline trimming cut 7 bases from V and 7 bases from J; bases unmatched to any gene: 7. Per germline, CDR1 SNHLY and CDR2 FYNNEI. This CDR3 is 15 amino acids long. The CDR3 loop is CASKRLAGGANEQFF. Here the CDR3 DNA reads TGTGCCAGCAAGCGACTAGCGGGAGGAGCAAATGAGCAGTTCTTC.

A word on this clone: One end of the junction fails to match germline, which may point to a read error. The V gene is TRBV28, the J gene TRBJ2-3, with 8 bases lining up with TRBD1. There are 15 residues in the CDR3. CDR1 MDHEN and CDR2 SYDVKM come from the germline V gene. CDR3 sequence reads: CASPPLGQGTGTQYF. The CDR3 DNA reads TGTGCCAGCCCCCCCCTAGGGCAGGGGACAGGTACGCAGTATTTT.

This clone came up a few times. This rearrangement joins TRBV6-5 to TRBJ1-2; D might be TRBD1 (5 bases). The V gene's germline CDR1 is MNHEY and CDR2 SVGAGI. This CDR3 has 11 amino acids. Trimming left V 9 bases short and J 8 bases short, with 13 bases between. CDR3 region: CASRGLYGYTF. The CDR3 bases are TGTGCCAGTAGGGGCCTGTACGGCTACACCTTC.

The CDR3 sequence: CASSEWGGLPPNQPQHF. In DNA form, the CDR3 reads TGTGCCAGCAGTGAGTGGGGGGGCCTCCCACCGAATCAGCCCCAGCATTTT. V usage is TRBV6-1 and J usage is TRBJ1-5; tentatively, D is TRBD1 (6 bases). Germline V CDR1 and CDR2: MNHNS, SASEGT. This CDR3 spans 17 amino acids. Between the trimmed V and J ends, which lost 3 bases and 4 bases, there was a span of 19 bases.

The CDR3 bases are TGTGCCAGCAGCCCCAGACAGGGATTAAGCTCCTACGAGCAGTACTTC. This codes for CASSPRQGLSSYEQYF. The chain couples TRBV9 to TRBJ2-7; 7 positions match TRBD1. V dropped 4 bases and J dropped 0; count of bases not matched to a gene: 10. The V gene's germline CDR1 is SGDLS and CDR2 YYNGEE. CDR3 length: 16 amino acids.